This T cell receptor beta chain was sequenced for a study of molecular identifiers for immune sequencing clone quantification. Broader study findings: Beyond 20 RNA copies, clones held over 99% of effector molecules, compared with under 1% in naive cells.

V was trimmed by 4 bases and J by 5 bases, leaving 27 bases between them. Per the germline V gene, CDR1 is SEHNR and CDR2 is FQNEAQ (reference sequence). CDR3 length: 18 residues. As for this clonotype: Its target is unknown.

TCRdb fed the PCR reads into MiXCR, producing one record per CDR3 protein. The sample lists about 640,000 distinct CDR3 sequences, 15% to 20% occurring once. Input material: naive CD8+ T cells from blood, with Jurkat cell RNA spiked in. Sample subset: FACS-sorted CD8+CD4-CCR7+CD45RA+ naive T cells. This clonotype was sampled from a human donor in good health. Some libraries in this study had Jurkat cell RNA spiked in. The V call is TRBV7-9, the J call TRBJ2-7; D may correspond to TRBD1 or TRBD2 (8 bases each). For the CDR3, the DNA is TGTGCCAGCAGCTCCACCGGGGGGGGGGGACAGGCCACCGACGAGCAGTACTTC. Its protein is CASSSTGGGGQATDEQYF.